This TCR beta chain was retrieved from a study of control samples from healthy donors and cancer patients. CDR3 size: 16 residues. Germline V lookup: CDR1 MNHEY, CDR2 SMNVEV (reference sequence). V was pared by 4 bases and J by 5 bases, with 17 bases between. Assay: immunoSEQ multiplex PCR; the TCRdb copy retains only in-frame clones and omits some. The sample comprises 70,000 to 80,000 clones, over 65% of which are singletons, and over 12% rests with the top ten. The chain is built from TRBV27 and TRBJ2-2; TRBD1 is a possible D gene (5 bases). Sequences were obtained from blood. The receptor comes from a man in his fifties or sixties in good health. The CDR3 sequence is CASSSMGGARTGELFF. The CDR3, as DNA: TGTGCCAGCAGTTCGATGGGTGGGGCAAGAACCGGGGAGCTGTTTTTT.